A single sample is the source of the 5 T cell receptor beta chains below, sequenced in a study of neurological immune-mediated disorders. As for time point: longitudinal time-point 3. TCRdb used MiXCR to reprocess the 5' RACE reads, holding one entry per CDR3 protein. In the table there are some 55,000 distinct CDR3 sequences, roughly 8.3% of which are singletons. The material sequenced was PBMCs. These receptors were collected from a woman aged 40 to 49 in good health.

Many counts were recorded for this clonotype. The chain links TRBV10-2 to TRBJ1-2; no reliable D call. CDR1 is WSHSY and CDR2 is SAAADI in the germline V gene. The CDR3 has 13 residues. Trimming pared 5 bases from V and 2 bases from J, leaving 9 bases between. In nucleotides, the CDR3 is TGCGCCAGCAGTCCGGACCGGAACTATGGCTACACCTTC. Translated, it gives CASSPDRNYGYTF.

This clonotype has a handful of counts. The chain employs TRBV6-2 or TRBV6-3 and TRBJ2-5; D gene ambiguous. The germline gives CDR1 MNHEY, CDR2 SVGEGT. V dropped 8 bases and J dropped 6 bases, with 16 bases sitting between them. CDR3 length equals 13 residues. The CDR3 DNA sequence: TGTGCCAGCTCCGTCTCGGCGGCGAAGACCCAGTACTTC. This translates into CASSVSAAKTQYF.

By its share, this clonotype is medium-sized. The gene calls are TRBV7-2 and TRBJ2-3; 7 bases are shared with TRBD2. The V gene's germline CDR1 is SGHTA and CDR2 FQGNSA. The CDR3 totals 13 residues. V was clipped by 6 bases and J by 4 bases; unmatched bases: 4. The CDR3 is CASSSGGADTQYF. DNA for the CDR3: TGTGCCAGCAGTTCTGGGGGGGCAGATACGCAGTATTTT.

This rearrangement joins TRBV7-8 to TRBJ2-7; 7 bases match TRBD2. The CDR3 loop spans 15 amino acids. In germline, CDR1 is SGHVS, CDR2 FQNEAQ. The V gene end was trimmed by 5 bases and the J gene end by 3 bases; junction bases not matched to a gene: 10. CDR3 in DNA: TGTGCCAGCAGCCTCCGAAAAGCGGGGAGCTACGAGCAGTACTTC. Protein product: CASSLRKAGSYEQYF.

In this sample, this clonotype turned up many times. The chain couples TRBV12-3 or TRBV12-4 to TRBJ1-3; possibly TRBD1 for D (5 bases). V lost 6 bases and J lost 1, with 10 bases in between. This CDR3 has 14 amino acids. The CDR3 sequence: CASRGGWSGNTIYF. CDR3 DNA sequence: TGTGCCAGCAGGGGGGGATGGTCTGGAAACACCATATATTTT.